Listed below are T cell receptor beta chains from one sample, sequenced in a study of T cells in Graves' hyperthyroidism and ophthalmopathy. TCRdb independently ran MiXCR on the multiplex PCR reads; one entry per CDR3 protein. Of 300,000 to 450,000 distinct CDR3 sequences listed, about 25% are singletons. Material for sequencing was blood. The receptors come from a man aged 45 to 65 with Graves' hyperthyroidism. Each CDR3 is given with its conserved first and last residue. A D gene is named only where the DNA matches it firmly. Expanded clones are given a class, and other clones once, few, many or no size at all.

clone size	V gene	J gene	D gene	CDR3 DNA	CDR3 protein
many	TRBV7-2	TRBJ1-1	NA	TGTGCCAGCAGCCAGAACACTGAAGCTTTCTTT	CASSQNTEAFF
NA	TRBV12-5	TRBJ1-1	NA	TGTGCTAGTGGTTTGGTGGCCGGGTCTGAAGCTTTCTTT	CASGLVAGSEAFF
few	TRBV11-3	TRBJ2-1	TRBD2	TGTGCCAGCAGCTCGCGGGAGGGCGCCTACAATGAGCAGTTCTTC	CASSSREGAYNEQFF
NA	TRBV18	TRBJ1-5	NA	TGTGCCAGCGGACAGATTAGCAATCAGCCCCAGCATTTT	CASGQISNQPQHF
NA	TRBV10-2	TRBJ2-1	NA	TGCGCCAGCAGTGCAGGGACACCTTACAATGAGCAGTTCTTC	CASSAGTPYNEQFF
many	TRBV3-1	TRBJ1-1	NA	TGTGCCAGCAGCCAACTCTCTGGTCCGGACACTGAAGCTTTCTTT	CASSQLSGPDTEAFF
few	TRBV11-3	TRBJ2-1	NA	TGTGCCAGCAGCACCTCCGGGAACCCTGATGAGCAGTTCTTC	CASSTSGNPDEQFF
NA	TRBV20-1	TRBJ1-1	NA	TGCAGTGCTATCGGGACGGATAACACTGAAGCTTTCTTT	CSAIGTDNTEAFF
NA	TRBV27	TRBJ2-1	NA	TGTGCCAGCAGCTCAATGGGCGGGATGTCCTACAATGAGCAGTTCTTC	CASSSMGGMSYNEQFF
NA	TRBV4-1	TRBJ1-5	NA	TGCGCCAGCAGCCAAGAGTTATTCCATCAGCCCCAGCATTTT	CASSQELFHQPQHF
few	TRBV5-6	TRBJ2-3	NA	TGTGCCACCGAGAGGGGGAGCGGGACCACAGATACGCAGTATTTT	CATERGSGTTDTQYF
few	TRBV11-2	TRBJ2-7	TRBD2	TGTGCCAGCAGCCCGGGACTACTCTCCTACGAGCAGTACTTC	CASSPGLLSYEQYF
many	TRBV6-1	TRBJ2-6	TRBD1	TGTGCCAGCAGTCCCCGGACAGGGGTCAACTCTGGGGCCAACGTCCTGACTTTC	CASSPRTGVNSGANVLTF
many	TRBV27	TRBJ2-7	TRBD2	TGTGCCAGCAGTTTTGCTAGCGGTAGATACGAGCAGTACTTC	CASSFASGRYEQYF
few	TRBV11-2	TRBJ2-2	NA	TGTGCCAGCAGCTTTTTGCCCGGAGAGAACACCGGGGAGCTGTTTTTT	CASSFLPGENTGELFF
NA	TRBV29-1	TRBJ2-4	NA	TGCAGCGCCGTGGGGCGGCAAAACATTCAGTACTTC	CSAVGRQNIQYF
NA	TRBV5-1	TRBJ1-1	TRBD1	TGCGCCAGCAGCTCAAGACAGGGAGCGAACACTGAAGCTTTCTTT	CASSSRQGANTEAFF
NA	TRBV9	TRBJ2-1	TRBD2	TGTGCCAGCAGCGTAGAGGGGGGACTAGCGGGAGTGGGAGGGAATGAGCAGTTCTTC	CASSVEGGLAGVGGNEQFF
NA	TRBV19	TRBJ2-3	TRBD2	TGTGCCAGTAGTGCGGGACTAGCGAGACCCACAGATACGCAGTATTTT	CASSAGLARPTDTQYF
many	TRBV27	TRBJ2-3	NA	TGTGCCAGCAGTTTCGGACGGGGAGATACGCAGTATTTT	CASSFGRGDTQYF
once	TRBV10-3	TRBJ2-2	NA	TGTGCCATCAGTGGAGGCGGCCTGGCGAACACCGGGGAGCTGTTTTTT	CAISGGGLANTGELFF
many	TRBV20-1	TRBJ2-3	TRBD2	TGCAGTGCTTCACTAGCGGGGGTCACAGATACGCAGTATTTT	CSASLAGVTDTQYF
once	TRBV13	TRBJ1-5	NA	TGTGCCAGCAGCTTAGGTGGGGGAATCAATCAGCCCCAGCATTTT	CASSLGGGINQPQHF
few	TRBV5-1	TRBJ2-5	NA	TGCGCCAGCAGCTTCGGCGGGAGAGGGGGGACCCAGTACTTC	CASSFGGRGGTQYF
few	TRBV19	TRBJ1-1	NA	TGTGCCAGTAGCCGGAAGACCGGACAGAGGGACACTGAAGCTTTCTTT	CASSRKTGQRDTEAFF
few	TRBV20-1	TRBJ2-5	TRBD1	TGCAGTGCTAGAGATCCCAGGGGGCGGGAGACCCAGTACTTC	CSARDPRGRETQYF
many	TRBV3-1	TRBJ2-1	NA	TGTGCCAGCAGCCCCGATTACAATGAGCAGTTCTTC	CASSPDYNEQFF
few	TRBV6-1	TRBJ1-2	NA	TGTGCCAGCAGAGGGGGGATGAGAGGGGGCTACACCTTC	CASRGGMRGGYTF
NA	TRBV20-1	TRBJ1-2	TRBD1	TGCAGTGCTAGGACAGGGGAGCGCTATGGCTACACCTTC	CSARTGERYGYTF
few	TRBV7-7	TRBJ1-5	NA	TGTGCCAGCAGCCTGGAGGCTCAGCCCCAGCATTTT	CASSLEAQPQHF
many	TRBV5-1	TRBJ1-2	TRBD1	TGCGCCAGCAGGTCAGCGGGACAGGGAGCCTATGGCTACACCTTC	CASRSAGQGAYGYTF
once	TRBV5-1	TRBJ2-7	NA	TGCGCCAGCAGCCTGGACACGATCTACGAGCAGTACTTC	CASSLDTIYEQYF
many	TRBV3-1	TRBJ2-3	TRBD1	TGTGCCAGCAGCTTACTCCGGGACAGGGTGGTCGCGGGAAGCACAGATACGCAGTATTTT	CASSLLRDRVVAGSTDTQYF
NA	TRBV2	TRBJ1-2	TRBD1	TGTGCCAGCAGGAATACAGGGGCTGTCTATGGCTACACCTTC	CASRNTGAVYGYTF
many	TRBV20-1	TRBJ2-5	NA	TGCAGTGCTAGAGATCTTCGAGGGATGTCGGAGACCCAGTACTTC	CSARDLRGMSETQYF
NA	TRBV9	TRBJ2-3	NA	TGTGCCAGCAGCGTAGCGGAGGCGCCCACAGATACGCAGTATTTT	CASSVAEAPTDTQYF
NA	TRBV7-9	TRBJ2-2	NA	TGTGCCAGCAGCTTCACAGACGGAGGGGAGCTGTTTTTT	CASSFTDGGELFF
once	TRBV6-2/TRBV6-3	TRBJ2-7	NA	TGTGCCAGCAGGAGGACGAGCGAGCAGTACTTC	CASRRTSEQYF
few	TRBV28	TRBJ2-4	NA	TGTGCCAGCAGTTTATCTACGGACATTCAGTACTTC	CASSLSTDIQYF
NA	TRBV19	TRBJ1-5	NA	TGTGCCAGTAGTATAGGCTACCGAGCTAGCAATCAGCCCCAGCATTTT	CASSIGYRASNQPQHF
NA	TRBV6-1	TRBJ2-3	NA	TGTGCCAGCAGCCACCCGACAGTCACAGATACGCAGTATTTT	CASSHPTVTDTQYF
many	TRBV20-1	TRBJ2-3	TRBD2	TGCAGTGCTAGAGCCCTCTTGACTAGCGGGAGCACAGATACGCAGTATTTT	CSARALLTSGSTDTQYF
few	TRBV6-1	TRBJ2-7	TRBD1	TGTGCCAGCACAAAAACCACAGGGGGCTGGGGCTACGAGCAGTACTTC	CASTKTTGGWGYEQYF
NA	TRBV28	TRBJ2-7	NA	TGTGCCAGCAGTCCAGTGACGGGGGCCTCCTACGAGCAGTACTTC	CASSPVTGASYEQYF
many	TRBV19	TRBJ1-1	TRBD1	TGTGCCAGTACCCCACCTTACAGGGGACCCACTGAAGCTTTCTTT	CASTPPYRGPTEAFF
NA	TRBV7-3	TRBJ1-1	NA	TGTGCCAGCAGCTTAATCGCGGGAGACAAAAACACTGAAGCTTTCTTT	CASSLIAGDKNTEAFF
few	TRBV5-5	TRBJ2-2	NA	TGTGCCAGCAGCTTGGGGGCAGGCGACACCGGGGAGCTGTTTTTT	CASSLGAGDTGELFF
NA	TRBV6-2/TRBV6-3	TRBJ2-3	TRBD2	TGTGCCAGCAGTTACCCAACTAGCGGGCGGACAGATACGCAGTATTTT	CASSYPTSGRTDTQYF
few	TRBV14	TRBJ2-7	TRBD2	TGTGCCAGCAGCCAAGGTGTTAGCGGGAGGTACGAGCAGTACTTC	CASSQGVSGRYEQYF
NA	TRBV7-2	TRBJ2-1	NA	TGTGCCAGCAGCCATAGCGGTTTCAATGAGCAGTTCTTC	CASSHSGFNEQFF
few	TRBV6-2/TRBV6-3	TRBJ2-7	TRBD2	TGTGCCAGCAGTTACTTACTAGCGAATGAGCAGTACTTC	CASSYLLANEQYF